This T cell receptor (beta chain) is drawn from a study of cytomegalovirus exposure and HLA in healthy donors. Study background: For the roughly 390 genotyped donors, 80% to 90% fell within the Caucasian-associated ancestry cluster. Study conclusions and caveats: The CMV antigen specificity of a few CMV-associated chains was confirmed through in vitro analysis. It was 164 TCR beta chains that were listed as cytomegalovirus-associated.

This clone showed up just once. What it binds is unknown. Other nucleotide sequences in the sample specify the same CDR3. A multiplex PCR was run with 60 Vbeta primers and 13 Jbeta primers. Using immunoSEQ multiplex PCR, the repertoire was profiled, and TCRdb retains in-frame clones only, with some absent. The data hold fewer than 110,000 clones, with roughly 82% observed a single time. This TCR was sampled from a man aged 45 to 65 in good health and CMV-seronegative. Sequencing input: PBMCs.

The CDR3 DNA follows: TGTGCCACCACTAAACAAACAGGGTACGCGGTCGAGCAGTACTTC. Encoded protein: CATTKQTGYAVEQYF. V usage is TRBV2 and J usage is TRBJ2-7; TRBD1 might be the D (6 bases). The CDR3 is 15 amino acids. Per germline, CDR1 SNHLY and CDR2 FYNNEI. Trimming removed 10 bases at V and 6 bases at J, with 25 bases between.